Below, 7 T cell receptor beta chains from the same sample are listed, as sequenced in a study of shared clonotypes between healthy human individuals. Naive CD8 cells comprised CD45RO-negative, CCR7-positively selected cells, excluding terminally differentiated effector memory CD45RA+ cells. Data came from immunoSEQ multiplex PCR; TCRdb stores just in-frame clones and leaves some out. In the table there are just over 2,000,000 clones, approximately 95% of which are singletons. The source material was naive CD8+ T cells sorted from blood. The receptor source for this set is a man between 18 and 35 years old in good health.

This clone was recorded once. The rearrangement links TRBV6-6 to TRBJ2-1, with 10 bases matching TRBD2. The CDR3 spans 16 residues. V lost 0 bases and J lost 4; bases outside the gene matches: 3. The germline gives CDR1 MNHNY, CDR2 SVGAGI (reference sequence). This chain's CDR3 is CASSYSPSGRYNEQFF. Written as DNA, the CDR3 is TGTGCCAGCAGTTACTCCCCTAGCGGGAGATACAATGAGCAGTTCTTC.

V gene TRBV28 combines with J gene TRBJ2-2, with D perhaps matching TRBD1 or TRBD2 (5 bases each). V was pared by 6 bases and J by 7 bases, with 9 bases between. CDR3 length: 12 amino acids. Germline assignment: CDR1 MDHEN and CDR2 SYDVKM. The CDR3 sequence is CASSAGSGELFF. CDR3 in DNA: TGTGCCAGCAGCGCAGGGAGCGGGGAGCTGTTTTTT.

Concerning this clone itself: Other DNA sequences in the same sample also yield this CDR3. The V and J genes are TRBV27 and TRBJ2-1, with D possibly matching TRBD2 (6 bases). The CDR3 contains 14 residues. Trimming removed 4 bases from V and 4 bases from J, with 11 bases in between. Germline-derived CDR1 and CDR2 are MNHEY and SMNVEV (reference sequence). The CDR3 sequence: CASSWASAYNEQFF. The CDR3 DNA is TGTGCCAGCAGTTGGGCTAGCGCGTACAATGAGCAGTTCTTC.

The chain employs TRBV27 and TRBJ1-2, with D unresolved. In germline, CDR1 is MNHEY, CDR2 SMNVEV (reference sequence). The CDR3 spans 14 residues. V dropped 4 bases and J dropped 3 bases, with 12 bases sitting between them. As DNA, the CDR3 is TGTGCCAGCAGTTGGGATATGCAGGACTATGGCTACACCTTC. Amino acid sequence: CASSWDMQDYGYTF.

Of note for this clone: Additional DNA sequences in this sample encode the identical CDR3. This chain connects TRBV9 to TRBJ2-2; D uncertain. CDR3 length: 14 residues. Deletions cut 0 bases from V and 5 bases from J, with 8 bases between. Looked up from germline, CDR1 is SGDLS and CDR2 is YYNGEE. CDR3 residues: CASSVGPSTGELFF. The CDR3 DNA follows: TGTGCCAGCAGCGTAGGGCCTAGTACCGGGGAGCTGTTTTTT.

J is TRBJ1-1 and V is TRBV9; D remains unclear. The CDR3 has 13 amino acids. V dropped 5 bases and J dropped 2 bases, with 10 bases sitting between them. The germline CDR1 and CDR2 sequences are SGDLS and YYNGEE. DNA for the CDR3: TGTGCCAGCAGTATCGGGAGTAACACTGAAGCTTTCTTT. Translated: CASSIGSNTEAFF.

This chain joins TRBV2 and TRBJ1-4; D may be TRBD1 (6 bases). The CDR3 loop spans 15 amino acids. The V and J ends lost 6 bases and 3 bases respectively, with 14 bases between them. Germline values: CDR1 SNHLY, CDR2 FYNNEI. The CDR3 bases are TGTGCCAGCAGCTACCCGACAGGACCTAATGAAAAACTGTTTTTT. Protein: CASSYPTGPNEKLFF.